One and the same sample provided the 31 T cell receptor beta chains below, sequenced in a study of early T cells in non-severe SARS-CoV-2 infection. TCRdb re-derived calls from the 5' RACE reads in MiXCR, one entry per CDR3 protein. The data hold some 28,000 distinct CDR3 sequences, with 8.5% to 10% observed a single time. The specimen was whole blood. These receptors all come from an adult who was a healthcare worker with PCR-confirmed SARS-CoV-2 infection or an uninfected control (not recorded which).

The genes are TRBV7-6 and TRBJ1-4; the D gene is possibly TRBD1 (5 bases). CDR3 length: 14 residues. Germline V gene sequence: CDR1 SGHVS, CDR2 FNYEAQ. Trimming took 3 bases from V and 12 from J, leaving 17 bases between them. The chain's CDR3 is CASSFRPFGGELFF. CDR3 nucleotide sequence: TGTGCCAGCAGCTTTAGACCCTTTGGGGGGGAACTGTTTTTT.

This rearrangement joins TRBV5-1 to TRBJ2-7; 7 nucleotides match TRBD1. Unmatched junction bases numbered 4, after V lost 0 bases and J lost 7 bases. CDR1 and CDR2 from the germline V gene are SGHRS and YFSETQ. The CDR3 sequence is 13 residues long. The CDR3 DNA reads TGCGCCAGCAGCTTGGCCGGGACAGAAGAGCAGTACTTC. Its translation is CASSLAGTEEQYF.

This clonotype was picked up a small number of times. This chain joins TRBV29-1 and TRBJ2-1, with TRBD2 matching over 7 bases. Germline CDR1 SQVTM, CDR2 ANQGSEA. J lost 9 bases, V lost 7 bases, and 15 bases had no gene match. This CDR3 region has 14 residues. The DNA of the CDR3 is TGCAGCGCTCGTCTGGCCCTAGCGGAGAGTGAGCAGTTCTTC. Translating it yields CSARLALAESEQFF.

This chain joins TRBV29-1 and TRBJ1-3; D is undetermined. The CDR3 has 14 residues. CDR1 SQVTM and CDR2 ANQGSEA come from the germline V gene. The V end was cut by 1 base, the J end by 0 bases, with 7 bases between. The CDR3 DNA follows: TGCAGCGTTGAAGTCTGGAGCTCTGGAAACACCATATATTTT. Its translation: CSVEVWSSGNTIYF.

The chain recombines TRBV10-3 with TRBJ1-6; the D is unclear. Germline V gene lookup returns CDR1 ENHRY and CDR2 SYGVKD. Trimming shortened V by 7 bases and J by 7 bases, and 14 bases separated the two germline ends. The CDR3 sequence is 14 residues long. CDR3 loop: CAIMSGIGNSPLHF. CDR3 bases: TGTGCCATCATGTCCGGGATTGGCAATTCACCCCTCCACTTT.

The chain recombines TRBV6-5 with TRBJ2-1; D perhaps matches TRBD2 (5 bases). This CDR3 spans 14 amino acids. Trimming shortened V by 7 bases and J by 9 bases, and 19 bases separated the two germline ends. Germline loops: CDR1 MNHEY, CDR2 SVGAGI. The CDR3 loop reads CASKRVVGSGEQFF. The CDR3, as DNA: TGTGCCAGCAAGAGGGTGGTGGGAAGCGGTGAGCAGTTCTTC.

This clonotype has a count of ten or more. V usage is TRBV18 and J usage is TRBJ1-1; perhaps TRBD1 as D (6 bases). Germline CDR1 KGHSH, CDR2 LQKENI. This CDR3 contains 15 residues. Deletions cut 3 bases from V and 1 base from J, with 12 bases between. CDR3 region: CASSPLSGQNTEAFF. The DNA for the CDR3 is TGTGCCAGCTCACCCCTGTCGGGACAGAACACTGAAGCTTTCTTT. Full variable domain (remainder filled in from reference TRBV18 and TRBJ1-1): NAGVMQNPRHLVRRRGQEARLRCSPMKGHSHVYWYRQLPEEGLKFMVYLQKENIIDESGMPKERFSAEFPKEGPSILRIQQVVRGDSAAYFCASSPLSGQNTEAFFGQGTRLTVV.

J is TRBJ2-7 and V is TRBV20-1; 7 positions match TRBD2. The V gene's germline CDR1 is DFQATT and CDR2 SNEGSKA (reference sequence). This CDR3 is 12 amino acids long. J was trimmed by 1 base and V by 6 bases; bases with no gene match: 3. This CDR3 reads CSASGVSYEQYF. CDR3 bases: TGCAGTGCAAGCGGGGTTTCCTACGAGCAGTACTTC.

This clonotype was observed at least ten times. The genes are TRBV2 and TRBJ2-7, with TRBD1 matching 10 bases. The CDR3 is made up of 12 amino acids. The germline V gene has CDR1 SNHLY and CDR2 FYNNEI. Trimming cost V 1 base and J 12 bases; bases outside gene matches: 3. CDR3 coding DNA: TGTGCCAGCAGTGAAGGGCGGGACAGGGGGTACTTC. Amino acids: CASSEGRDRGYF.

The table lists this clonotype with many counts. The chain employs TRBV7-3 and TRBJ2-5; D uncertain. V lost 3 bases and J lost 5, with 7 bases in between. The CDR3 totals 12 residues. CDR1 and CDR2 from the germline V gene are SGHTA and FQGTGA. The CDR3 sequence: CASSFPRETQYF. CDR3 coding DNA: TGTGCCAGCAGCTTCCCGCGGGAGACCCAGTACTTC.

CDR3 DNA sequence: TGTGCCAGCAGCTTAACAGGGACGGACGGCTACACCTTC. It encodes CASSLTGTDGYTF. The chain joins TRBV7-3 to TRBJ1-2; maybe TRBD1 (5 bases). The CDR3 loop spans 13 amino acids. Germline V gene data show CDR1 as SGHTA and CDR2 as FQGTGA. Trimming removed 0 bases at V and 8 bases at J, with 10 bases between.

There are many counts of this clonotype. This chain connects TRBV5-1 to TRBJ2-1, with 10 bases fitting TRBD2. Germline V gene sequence: CDR1 SGHRS, CDR2 YFSETQ. This CDR3 has 16 amino acids. Trimming cost V 0 bases and J 7 bases; bases outside gene matches: 7. The CDR3 region has the DNA TGCGCCAGCAGCTTGGAGCCAGCGGGGGGGCGGAATGAGCAGTTCTTC. Translated: CASSLEPAGGRNEQFF. The variable domain in full, completed from reference TRBV5-1 and TRBJ2-1, reads KAGVTQTPRYLIKTRGQQVTLSCSPISGHRSVSWYQQTPGQGLQFLFEYFSETQRNKGNFPGRFSGRQFSNSRSEMNVSTLELGDSALYLCASSLEPAGGRNEQFFGPGTRLTVL.

This clonotype was counted many times. The V and J genes are TRBV7-9 and TRBJ2-4, with D maybe TRBD2 (7 bases). V shed 5 bases and J shed 8 bases, with 19 bases lying between them. The CDR3 totals 15 residues. CDR1 is SEHNR and CDR2 is FQNEAQ in the germline V gene (reference sequence). For the CDR3, the DNA is TGTGCCAGCAGCCCCAGGGAGGGGGAGGAGGACATTCAGTACTTC. Encoded protein: CASSPREGEEDIQYF.

This clonotype rates as medium-sized (0.01 to 0.1%). V is TRBV10-3 and J is TRBJ2-3; D gene ambiguous. V was trimmed by 4 bases and J by 4 bases, leaving 3 bases between them. The CDR3 is 11 amino acids. The V gene's germline CDR1 is ENHRY and CDR2 SYGVKD. The CDR3 DNA is TGTGCCATCAGTGCATCAGATACGCAGTATTTT. Translated: CAISASDTQYF.

The sample holds a few counts of this clonotype. This chain connects TRBV19 to TRBJ2-5; 9 positions match TRBD1. The junction had 10 bases not matched to a gene; V was cut back by 3 bases and J by 5 bases. CDR1 LNHDA and CDR2 SQIVND come from the germline V gene (reference sequence). The CDR3 contains 16 residues. CDR3 protein: CASSIRGTGGRETQYF. The CDR3 region has the DNA TGTGCCAGTAGTATCCGAGGAACAGGGGGCCGGGAGACCCAGTACTTC.

This sequence joins TRBV20-1 and TRBJ2-3, with 10 bases fitting TRBD2. The V and J ends lost 5 bases and 2 bases, in that order; junction bases with no gene match: 7. The CDR3 has 15 residues. The germline gives CDR1 DFQATT, CDR2 SNEGSKA (reference sequence). CDR3 coding DNA: TGCAGTGCTTCCCGACTAGCGGGTACCACAGATACGCAGTATTTT. Translated: CSASRLAGTTDTQYF.

This clonotype came up many times. The rearrangement links TRBV4-1 to TRBJ1-2, with D hard to call. CDR3 length: 12 residues. The V and J ends lost 8 bases and 4 bases respectively, with 11 bases between them. CDR1 and CDR2 from the germline V gene are MGHRA and YSYEKL. CDR3 amino acids: CASRGLGYGYTF. CDR3 nucleotide sequence: TGCGCCAGCCGTGGTCTCGGCTATGGCTACACCTTC.

The chain links TRBV4-3 to TRBJ1-2, with unresolved D. This CDR3 has 15 amino acids. V was cut by 0 bases and J by 6 bases, with 14 bases left in between. CDR1 and CDR2 from the germline V gene are LGHNA and YSLEER. The CDR3: CASSQDLTNSHGYTF. The CDR3 region has the DNA TGCGCCAGCAGCCAAGATTTAACGAATAGCCATGGCTACACCTTC.

This clonotype was recorded many times. The chain has TRBV11-2 and TRBJ2-5; TRBD2 matches at 11 bases. Germline V gene data show CDR1 as SGHAT and CDR2 as FQNNGV. V shed 4 bases and J 1 base; nucleotides not matched to a gene: 8. This CDR3 is 17 amino acids long. The CDR3 spells CASSSRLAGTIQETQYF. DNA for the CDR3: TGTGCCAGCAGCTCGAGACTAGCGGGGACAATCCAAGAGACCCAGTACTTC.

This clonotype was seen repeatedly, ten times or more. The chain couples TRBV20-1 to TRBJ2-7, with 12 bases lining up with TRBD1. Germline V gene data show CDR1 as DFQATT and CDR2 as SNEGSKA (reference sequence). The J segment lost 4 bases and the V segment lost 3 bases, leaving 4 bases of the junction unmatched. CDR3 size: 14 residues. The CDR3 DNA reads TGCAGTGCTAGCCAGGGACAGGGGGCTTACGAGCAGTACTTC. Translated, it gives CSASQGQGAYEQYF.

The J gene is TRBJ2-7, the V gene TRBV18, with 9 nucleotides matching TRBD1. Germline CDR1 and CDR2: KGHSH and LQKENI. V gave up 2 bases and J gave up 2 bases; unmatched junction bases: 7. The CDR3 contains 16 residues. CDR3: CASSPGVGTGTYEQYF. Written as DNA, the CDR3 is TGTGCCAGCTCACCAGGGGTCGGGACAGGGACCTACGAGCAGTACTTC.

The chain joins TRBV20-1 to TRBJ2-7, with a tentative D call TRBD2 (6 bases). Germline CDR1 reads DFQATT; CDR2 reads SNEGSKA (reference sequence). The CDR3 has 13 amino acids. Trimming cost V 6 bases and J 0 bases, with 12 bases left between them. CDR3 amino acids: CSADRDSSYEQYF. In DNA, the CDR3 is TGCAGTGCCGATCGGGACTCCTCCTACGAGCAGTACTTC.

This clonotype was recorded a few times. This chain joins TRBV4-2 and TRBJ1-1; a weak D match, TRBD1 (5 bases). The CDR3 runs 13 residues. With 0 bases removed from V and 10 bases from J, the gap between germline ends came to 12 bases. Germline lookup yields CDR1 LGHNA and CDR2 YNFKEQ. Here the CDR3 reads CASSQEERGGAFF. The CDR3 bases are TGTGCCAGCAGCCAAGAAGAACGCGGGGGAGCTTTCTTT.

This clonotype was seen more than once but under ten times. The chain is built from TRBV5-5 and TRBJ2-5; D unresolved. Trimming took 0 bases from V and 2 from J, leaving 8 bases between them. This CDR3 spans 14 amino acids. Germline assignment: CDR1 SGHKS and CDR2 YYEKEE (reference sequence). The CDR3 reads CASSLDDTQETQYF. The CDR3 bases are TGTGCCAGCAGCTTGGATGACACTCAAGAGACCCAGTACTTC.

This clonotype was detected ten times or more. The chain uses TRBV27 and TRBJ2-7; 9 positions match TRBD1. The CDR3 is 15 residues long. CDR1 is MNHEY, CDR2 SMNVEV, per germline (reference sequence). V trimming: 4 bases; J trimming: 2 bases; junction bases outside the gene matches: 6. In nucleotides, the CDR3 is TGTGCCAGCAGTTGGGACAGGGTTGGGGCCTACGAGCAGTACTTC. Its translation: CASSWDRVGAYEQYF.

This clonotype turned up a few times. The chain carries TRBV29-1 and TRBJ2-3; a possible D gene is TRBD2 (5 bases). Trimming removed 8 bases from V and 2 bases from J, with 14 bases in between. The CDR3 extends over 13 amino acids. Looked up from germline, CDR1 is SQVTM and CDR2 is ANQGSEA. The CDR3 DNA is TGCAGCCCACGTCTCGGGGTCACAGATACGCAGTATTTT. Encoded protein: CSPRLGVTDTQYF.

This clonotype was seen many times. The chain links TRBV7-2 to TRBJ1-1; no clear D gene. CDR3 length: 13 residues. Trimming shortened V by 5 bases and J by 3 bases, and 10 bases separated the two germline ends. Germline V gene data show CDR1 as SGHTA and CDR2 as FQGNSA. For the CDR3, the DNA is TGTGCCAGCAGCCGTTTCACGCACACTGAAGCTTTCTTT. This codes for CASSRFTHTEAFF.

This clonotype has just a few counts. The V gene is TRBV7-9, the J gene TRBJ2-7; 10 bases line up with TRBD1. Per the germline V gene, CDR1 is SEHNR and CDR2 is FQNEAQ (reference sequence). This CDR3 region has 14 residues. J lost 6 bases, V lost 5 bases, and 7 bases had no gene match. DNA of the CDR3: TGTGCCAGCAGCCCTCGGACAGGGGGAAGCGAGCAGTACTTC. Translating it yields CASSPRTGGSEQYF.

This clonotype was picked up many times. V usage is TRBV2 and J usage is TRBJ1-2; no clear D gene. Between the trimmed V and J ends, which lost 6 bases and 0 bases, there was a span of 11 bases. The CDR3 spans 14 residues. In germline, CDR1 is SNHLY, CDR2 FYNNEI. The CDR3 region has the DNA TGTGCCAGCAGCCCTAGGGATCCTAACTATGGCTACACCTTC. Its translation: CASSPRDPNYGYTF.

This chain connects TRBV6-2 or TRBV6-3 to TRBJ1-2; D is uncertain. This CDR3 has 13 amino acids. Trimming removed 2 bases from V and 3 bases from J, with 7 bases in between. Germline V gene sequence: CDR1 MNHEY, CDR2 SVGEGT. The CDR3 reads CASSYGVDYGYTF. The CDR3 DNA follows: TGTGCCAGCAGTTACGGGGTGGACTATGGCTACACCTTC.

This clonotype occurred a few times. This chain connects TRBV7-2 to TRBJ1-1; TRBD1 agrees at 7 bases. Germline V gene sequence: CDR1 SGHTA, CDR2 FQGNSA. This CDR3 region has 13 residues. After removal of 2 bases from V and 3 bases from J, the junction contained 0 bases not matched to a gene. The CDR3 DNA is TGTGCCAGCAGCTTACAGGGGGACACTGAAGCTTTCTTT. Translating gives CASSLQGDTEAFF.